The rows below give T cell receptor beta chains drawn from one sample of a study of shared clonotypes between healthy human individuals. Libraries were prepared by immunoSEQ multiplex PCR; TCRdb keeps only in-frame clonotypes and omits some of them. This table holds about 1.1 million clones, around 78% found once. The specimen sequenced was memory CD4+ T cells from PBMCs. The receptors were gathered from a man aged 18 to 29 in good health. Some clones in this sample may be carry-over from other donors' samples. CDR3s include the opening cysteine and the closing phenylalanine or tryptophan. Each record gives: D gene, clone size, V gene, J gene, CDR3 length, CDR3 DNA, CDR3 protein. The D gene is left open where the match is weak. The listing skips clone size in some rows; elsewhere it reads once, few, many or a size class.

>-|-|TRBV29-1|TRBJ2-5|15
TGCAGCGTGGGGATTGGTGGGGCCCTCGAAGAGACCCAGTACTTC
CSVGIGGALEETQYF
>-|-|TRBV25-1|TRBJ2-2|15
TGTGCCAGCAGTACGCTATCAGGGGACACCGGGGAGCTGTTTTTT
CASSTLSGDTGELFF
>-|once|TRBV5-4|TRBJ1-3|14
TGTGCCAGCAGCTTGGTAGGGGCCGGAAACACCATATATTTT
CASSLVGAGNTIYF
>-|-|TRBV11-1|TRBJ2-5|13
TGTGCCAGCAGCCTCGGAGTTGCAGAGACCCAGTACTTC
CASSLGVAETQYF
>TRBD1|-|TRBV2|TRBJ1-4|20
TGTGCCAGCAGGGGGGACCCCTTATCCCCCCAGGGGGCAACTAATGAAAAACTGTTTTTT
CASRGDPLSPQGATNEKLFF
>-|-|TRBV5-4|TRBJ2-7|13
TGTGCCAGCAGCTTGATCAGCGAAACCGAGCAGTACTTC
CASSLISETEQYF
>-|few|TRBV29-1|TRBJ2-3|11
TGCAGCGTTTCCAGCACAGATACGCAGTATTTT
CSVSSTDTQYF
>TRBD2|once|TRBV10-3|TRBJ2-5|16
TGTGCCATCAGTGAGAATGCGGCGGGAGGGTTGAAGACCCAGTACTTC
CAISENAAGGLKTQYF
>-|-|TRBV5-1|TRBJ1-5|14
TGCGCCAGCAGCTTGGAGGCCGCTAATCAGCCCCAGCATTTT
CASSLEAANQPQHF
>-|-|TRBV6-5|TRBJ1-1|13
TGTGCCAGCAGGCCCTCCGGGGACACTGAAGCTTTCTTT
CASRPSGDTEAFF
>-|-|TRBV30|TRBJ2-2|13
TGTGCCTGGACCCGGGGGAGGCCCGGGGAGCTGTTTTTT
CAWTRGRPGELFF
>-|once|TRBV5-1|TRBJ2-6|15
TGCGCCAGCAGGAGTCTGTCGGCTGGGGCCAACGTCCTGACTTTC
CASRSLSAGANVLTF
>-|once|TRBV16|TRBJ2-2|14
TGTGCCAGCACCCCACGAGCGAACACCGGGGAGCTGTTTTTT
CASTPRANTGELFF
>-|-|TRBV11-3|TRBJ2-2|12
TGTGCCAGCAGGGGAAACACCGGGGAGCTGTTTTTT
CASRGNTGELFF
>-|few|TRBV6-5|TRBJ1-2|14
TGTGCCAGCAGAGAAGACCACGGGGCCCCTGGCTACACCTTC
CASREDHGAPGYTF
>TRBD2|few|TRBV10-3|TRBJ2-5|14
TGTGCCATCCCAGGAAGCGGGAGCGGAGAGACCCAGTACTTC
CAIPGSGSGETQYF
>-|-|TRBV2|TRBJ1-1|14
TGTGCCAGCAGTGAACTGGGTCGAGGCACTGAAGCTTTCTTT
CASSELGRGTEAFF
>TRBD1|-|TRBV11-2|TRBJ2-7|15
TGTGCCAGCAGCCAAGATCTAGGGACAGCCTACGAGCAGTACTTC
CASSQDLGTAYEQYF
>-|-|TRBV21-1|TRBJ2-1|14
TGTGCCAGCAGCAATCTGGCTCCTCGAGGTGAGCAGTTCTTC
CASSNLAPRGEQFF
>-|-|TRBV4-1|TRBJ1-4|12
TGCGCCAGCAGCCAAGGAGTGGGAGGGCTGTTTTTT
CASSQGVGGLFF
>-|-|TRBV7-9|TRBJ2-7|12
TGTGCCAGCAGCTTAGGTGTGGGAGAGCAGTACTTC
CASSLGVGEQYF
>TRBD1|-|TRBV6-6|TRBJ2-7|14
TGTGCCAGCAGCCCCCAAGCCACAGGGGGCGAGCAGTACTTC
CASSPQATGGEQYF
>TRBD1|-|TRBV6-1|TRBJ1-1|14
TGTGCCAGCAGGGGACAGCTCATGAACACTGAAGCTTTCTTT
CASRGQLMNTEAFF
>-|-|TRBV5-4|TRBJ1-6|13
TGTGCCAGCAGCTTGGACAGGGAATCACCCCTCCACTTT
CASSLDRESPLHF
>-|-|TRBV5-4|TRBJ2-1|15
TGTGCCAGCAGCCAGGACAGACCTTCCTACAATGAGCAGTTCTTC
CASSQDRPSYNEQFF
>-|-|TRBV6-1|TRBJ2-5|11
TGTGCCAGCGGAGGGGGAGAGACCCAGTACTTC
CASGGGETQYF
>TRBD1|-|TRBV7-8|TRBJ2-1|15
TGTGCCAGCAGCTTGCGGACAGGGCTCTACAATGAGCAGTTCTTC
CASSLRTGLYNEQFF
>TRBD2|once|TRBV5-1|TRBJ2-3|17
TGCGCCAGCAGCTTGGGGCCCGCGGGAGAGAGCACAGATACGCAGTATTTT
CASSLGPAGESTDTQYF
>TRBD1|-|TRBV9|TRBJ2-7|14
TGTGCCAGCAGCGTTTCGGGACAGAACTACGAGCAGTACTTC
CASSVSGQNYEQYF
>-|-|TRBV28|TRBJ2-1|14
TGTGCCAGCAGTTTACTTTCCTGGTACGATGAGCAGTTCTTC
CASSLLSWYDEQFF
>-|-|TRBV28|TRBJ1-5|15
TGTGCCAGCAGTTTAGGCAGGCTTAGCAATCAGCCCCAGCATTTT
CASSLGRLSNQPQHF
>TRBD2|-|TRBV6-5|TRBJ2-7|13
TGTGCCAGCTGTGCTAGCGGCTCCTACGAGCAGTACTTC
CASCASGSYEQYF
>-|once|TRBV5-1|TRBJ2-2|14
TGCGCCAGCAGCCTTAGACAGAACACCGGGGAGCTGTTTTTT
CASSLRQNTGELFF
>-|-|TRBV5-4|TRBJ2-6|15
TGTGCCAGCAGCTTGTTCAGCTCTGGGGCCAACGTCCTGACTTTC
CASSLFSSGANVLTF
>TRBD1|-|TRBV28|TRBJ1-5|15
TGTGCCAGCAGCCCTACAGGGGAGGGCAATCAGCCCCAGCATTTT
CASSPTGEGNQPQHF
>-|-|TRBV7-2|TRBJ2-3|13
TGTGCCAGCAGCCCCGAACCCACAGATACGCAGTATTTT
CASSPEPTDTQYF
>TRBD2|-|TRBV7-8|TRBJ2-3|14
TGTGCCAGCACCACTAGCGGGAGCACAGATACGCAGTATTTT
CASTTSGSTDTQYF
>TRBD2|-|TRBV9|TRBJ2-5|16
TGTGCCAGCAGCAGGACTAGCGGGAGGGACCAAGAGACCCAGTACTTC
CASSRTSGRDQETQYF
>-|few|TRBV6-5|TRBJ1-1|14
TGTGCCAGCAGCCCGGGGGATTTTGGCACTGAAGCTTTCTTT
CASSPGDFGTEAFF
>-|-|TRBV4-1|TRBJ1-6|15
TGCGCCAGCAGCCAAGGGGCAGGGATGGAGGCACCCCTCCACTTT
CASSQGAGMEAPLHF
>-|-|TRBV7-8|TRBJ2-1|15
TGTGCCAGCAGCTTAAATCCGGGACCCTACAATGAGCAGTTCTTC
CASSLNPGPYNEQFF
>TRBD2|-|TRBV18|TRBJ2-7|15
TGTGCCAGCTCACCACCGGCTAGCGGGAGTAGCGAGCAGTACTTC
CASSPPASGSSEQYF
>-|-|TRBV7-9|TRBJ2-7|12
TGTGCCAGCAGCTTTCCAGACAGAGACCAGTACTTC
CASSFPDRDQYF
>-|-|TRBV5-1|TRBJ1-2|15
TGCGCCAGCAGCGCTAGGACGGCCGGCGGGGATGGCTACACCTTC
CASSARTAGGDGYTF
>-|once|TRBV6-1|TRBJ1-2|13
TGTGCCAGCAGCCTTTTGGGACCTTATGTCTACACCTTC
CASSLLGPYVYTF